This TCR beta chain was captured by sequencing in a study of beta chain features in type 1 diabetes. Germline CDR1 reads MDHEN; CDR2 reads SYDVKM. The CDR3 has 14 residues. V dropped 7 bases and J dropped 4; count of bases not matched to a gene: 8. The sequenced template was cDNA made from the entire isolated RNA. Produced via immunoSEQ multiplex PCR; TCRdb's table is partial and in-frame only. The data contain approximately 380,000 clones, roughly 16% of them seen just once; the ten biggest clones take up roughly 0.017%. Sample: naive CD4+ T cells from blood. The chain carries TRBV28 and TRBJ2-7, with TRBD1 matching 9 bases. The source is a woman aged 18 to 35 in good health. The CDR3 DNA is TGTGCCAGCACCTTACAGGGGGCGAGGTACGAGCAGTACTTC. Its protein product is CASTLQGARYEQYF. Variable domain in full (rest from reference TRBV28 and TRBJ2-7): DVKVTQSSRYLVKRTGEKVFLECVQDMDHENMFWYRQDPGLGLRLIYFSYDVKMKEKGDIPEGYSVSREKKERFSLILESASTNQTSMYLCASTLQGARYEQYFGPGTRLTVT.